This T cell receptor beta chain was recorded in a study of blood T cell repertoires in COVID-19 (dated by TCRdb to 2020 to 2022). In terms of the full investigation: Samples from collaborators originated in the United States, Italy and Spain and spanned both the acute and convalescent phases of COVID-19. The material from the prospective study consisted of cDNA or gDNA derived from T cells, B-cell-depleted T cells, or PBMCs. The dataset comprised deeply sampled blood TCRbeta repertoires from subjects exposed to, actively infected with, or recovered from COVID-19. The repertoires were made available in a free public database intended to serve as a resource for research on the immune response to SARS-CoV-2. The samples were drawn from the first 160 participants of the ongoing ImmuneRACE study and from about 1,200 subjects provided by 6 global collaborators. The sample metadata nearly always contained a de-identified subject ID, COVID-19 status, age in years and sex. Where available, HLA class I and class II types were taken from metadata supplied by the sample provider and were not determined by assay-based typing. Study-wide conclusions, independent of this receptor: How much clinical and demographic metadata was included differed by source and by participant, and the metadata was provided uncurated.

At one collaborating source in Seattle, patients were enrolled during active infection and were followed longitudinally through the course of disease. Each collaborating institution followed its own protocols to collect whole blood in K2EDTA tubes. For TCRbeta analysis, collaborators shipped samples in one of three forms: frozen whole blood, isolated PBMCs, or DNA extracted from either of those sample types. CDR1 and CDR2 (SNHLY, FYNNEI) derive from the germline V gene. Including the terminal cysteine and phenylalanine, the CDR3 comprises 17 residues. Just CDR3 DNA is preserved here, 51 bases in frame from base 1. V loses 2 bases at its end and J loses 0 bases; junction bases beyond the gene matches: 4. For this clone: This receptor's antigen is unknown. Base quality data are lacking; no much larger clone is found one base away.

The immunoSEQ Assay, a bias-controlled multiplex PCR, was used to amplify TCRbeta CDR3 regions from genomic DNA. Turning to the authors' computational methods: Nucleated cell counts per sample were estimated from amplification of reference gene primers within the assay. To quantify the absolute abundance of each unique TCRbeta CDR3 rearrangement, sequence reads were collapsed and filtered. For each sample, productive Simpson clonality was calculated by taking the square root of Simpson's diversity index across productive rearrangements. TCRdb carries this immuneACCESS record with in-frame sequences only. Its versions omit some clonotypes, under half of them owing to an unresolved V gene in the studies checked, with the rest unexplained. V, J and clone size are taken as reported in that table, and D and trimming were inferred from the DNA itself. The sample has nearly 350,000 clones on record, about nine tenths of them singletons. The leading ten clones occupy 7% to 8% of the sample.

Sequencing was done on a sample of peripheral blood. This clonotype was obtained from a woman in her 70s with COVID-19, enrolled during active disease. The chain was built from TRBV2 and TRBJ2-6; TRBD2 fits 7 bases in the junction. The CDR3 protein is CASSELAVNSGANVLTF. The DNA reads TGTGCCAGCAGTGAACTAGCGGTCAACTCTGGGGCCAACGTCCTGACTTTC.